The 14 T cell receptor beta chains below come from one sample, sequenced in a study of shared clonotypes between healthy human individuals. Some clones are missing from TCRdb's copy, which holds only in-frame ones; the method was immunoSEQ multiplex PCR. The sample yields fewer than 3 million clones, 92% seen once. The sample comprised naive CD4+ T cells from PBMCs. The subset: CD45RA+ positively selected. All receptors derive from a man between 18 and 29 years old in good health. Some clones in this sample may be carry-over from other donors' samples.

The genes are TRBV25-1 and TRBJ1-1; the match to TRBD1 covers 8 bases. The V and J ends lost 3 bases and 5 bases, in that order; junction bases with no gene match: 5. Germline V gene data show CDR1 as MGHDK and CDR2 as SYGVNS. CDR3 size: 14 residues. Here the CDR3 DNA reads TGTGCCAGCAGTGAGCCAGGGGGCCGGACTGAAGCTTTCTTT. The encoded protein is CASSEPGGRTEAFF.

The rearrangement joins TRBV4-3 to TRBJ2-2; TRBD1 is a possible D gene (7 bases). The CDR3 runs 15 residues. V was cut by 4 bases and J by 5 bases, with 14 bases left in between. The germline gives CDR1 LGHNA, CDR2 YSLEER. The CDR3, as DNA: TGCGCCAGCAGCCGCGGGACAGAACGGACCGGGGAGCTGTTTTTT. Residues: CASSRGTERTGELFF.

The chain employs TRBV4-1 and TRBJ2-4; D might be TRBD2 (5 bases). Germline-derived CDR1 and CDR2 are MGHRA and YSYEKL. The CDR3 length is 13 residues. V lost 4 bases, J lost 14 bases, and 18 bases lay in between. Here the CDR3 reads CASSRERALKKYF. The CDR3 nucleotides read TGCGCCAGCAGCCGAGAGAGGGCCCTTAAGAAGTACTTC.

The V call is TRBV16, the J call TRBJ2-7; perhaps TRBD1 as D (5 bases). Germline V gene data show CDR1 as KGHSY and CDR2 as FQNENV. The CDR3 has 13 amino acids. The germline V and J ends were trimmed by 3 bases and 2 bases, with 8 bases remaining between them. As DNA, the CDR3 is TGTGCCAGCAGCCAGGGGCCGGCCTACGAGCAGTACTTC. Protein sequence: CASSQGPAYEQYF.

This chain links TRBV27 with TRBJ1-1; 7 bases line up with TRBD1. Per germline, CDR1 MNHEY and CDR2 SMNVEV (reference sequence). The CDR3 consists of 14 residues. With V trimmed by 3 bases and J by 5 bases, 6 bases remained unmatched. The CDR3 nucleotides read TGTGCCAGCAGTTTGCCAGGGGGAAGGACTGAAGCTTTCTTT. It yields the protein CASSLPGGRTEAFF.

The V call is TRBV19, the J call TRBJ1-5; TRBD1 matches at 7 bases. CDR1 and CDR2 (germline): LNHDA, SQIVND (reference sequence). V lost 5 bases and J lost 7; bases outside the gene matches: 11. The CDR3 spans 15 residues. CDR3 DNA sequence: TGTGCCAGTAGTGCACAGGGGTACGGGGACCAGCCCCAGCATTTT. It specifies CASSAQGYGDQPQHF.

This sequence joins TRBV28 and TRBJ2-1, with D possibly being TRBD1 or TRBD2 (6 bases each). Trimming stripped 7 bases from V and 4 bases from J, with 20 bases between. CDR3 length: 16 amino acids. CDR1 is MDHEN, CDR2 SYDVKM, per germline. DNA for the CDR3: TGTGCCAGCAAAGGGGGAGGCCACCTCTTATACAATGAGCAGTTCTTC. This codes for CASKGGGHLLYNEQFF.

The chain recombines TRBV5-6 with TRBJ2-5, with 11 bases fitting TRBD1. The CDR3 length is 12 residues. V dropped 4 bases and J dropped 12; count of bases not matched to a gene: 5. Germline CDR1 SGHDT, CDR2 YYEEEE. CDR3 region: CASSARDRGKYF. The CDR3 DNA follows: TGTGCCAGCAGCGCGCGGGACAGGGGGAAGTACTTC.

This chain uses TRBV7-3 with TRBJ2-5, with TRBD2 matching 12 bases. CDR1 is SGHTA and CDR2 is FQGTGA in the germline V gene. Germline trimming cut 5 bases from V and 5 bases from J; bases unmatched to any gene: 9. This CDR3 region has 16 residues. This CDR3 reads CASSPRTSGMAETQYF. The CDR3 bases are TGTGCCAGCAGCCCCCGGACTAGCGGGATGGCGGAGACCCAGTACTTC.

The chain carries TRBV30 and TRBJ2-1; 14 bases line up with TRBD2. Germline CDR1 GTSNPN, CDR2 SVGIG (reference sequence). J was trimmed by 7 bases and V by 1 base; bases with no gene match: 6. The CDR3 is made up of 16 amino acids. CDR3 loop: CAWSAGGLAGVNEQFF. CDR3 nucleotide sequence: TGTGCCTGGAGTGCGGGGGGACTAGCGGGAGTGAATGAGCAGTTCTTC.

CDR3 DNA sequence: TGCGCCAGCAGCTTGGATCCGCCCGGGACAGGGACCTACGAGCAGTACTTC. It translates to CASSLDPPGTGTYEQYF. The J gene is TRBJ2-7, the V gene TRBV5-1; 9 nucleotides line up with TRBD1. CDR3 length: 17 amino acids. V lost 0 bases, J lost 2 bases, and 9 bases stayed unmatched. CDR1 is SGHRS and CDR2 is YFSETQ in the germline V gene.

The rearrangement joins TRBV5-1 to TRBJ2-1; 7 bases are a match to TRBD2. In germline, CDR1 is SGHRS, CDR2 YFSETQ. The CDR3 is made up of 14 amino acids. V was pared by 4 bases and J by 8 bases, with 9 bases of the junction left unmatched. CDR3 protein: CASSLPSGNDEQFF. CDR3 bases: TGCGCCAGCAGCCTTCCCAGCGGGAACGATGAGCAGTTCTTC.

The CDR3, as DNA: TGCGCCAGCAGCCACTACAGGGTTAGTGAGCACACAGATACGCAGTATTTT. The encoded protein is CASSHYRVSEHTDTQYF. The rearrangement links TRBV4-1 to TRBJ2-3, with D maybe TRBD1 (6 bases). V dropped 3 bases and J dropped 2 bases, with 18 bases sitting between them. Germline CDR1 is MGHRA and CDR2 is YSYEKL. CDR3 length: 17 residues.

The chain has TRBV7-6 and TRBJ2-3; D is unresolved. This CDR3 contains 14 residues. Germline CDR1 SGHVS, CDR2 FNYEAQ. V was shortened by 7 bases and J by 5 bases, with 16 bases between the two germline ends. Here the CDR3 DNA reads TGTGCCAGCACGATGGGCAGCCCGGGAGATACGCAGTATTTT. Its protein product is CASTMGSPGDTQYF.